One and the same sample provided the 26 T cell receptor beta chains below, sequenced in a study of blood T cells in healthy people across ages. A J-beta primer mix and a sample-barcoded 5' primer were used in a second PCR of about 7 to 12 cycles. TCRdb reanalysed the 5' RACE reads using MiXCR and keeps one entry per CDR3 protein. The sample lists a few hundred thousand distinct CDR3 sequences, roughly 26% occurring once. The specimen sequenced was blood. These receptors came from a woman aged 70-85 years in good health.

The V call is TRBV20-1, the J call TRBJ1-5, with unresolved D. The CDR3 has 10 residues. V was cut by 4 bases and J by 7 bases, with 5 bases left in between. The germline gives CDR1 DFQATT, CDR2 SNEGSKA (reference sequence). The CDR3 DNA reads TGCAGTGCTATGGGGCAGCCCCAGCATTTT. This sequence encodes CSAMGQPQHF.

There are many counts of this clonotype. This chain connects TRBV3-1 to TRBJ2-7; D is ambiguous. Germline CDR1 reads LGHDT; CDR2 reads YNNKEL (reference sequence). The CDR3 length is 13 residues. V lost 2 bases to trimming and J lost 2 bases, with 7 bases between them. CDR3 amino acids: CASSQFGAYEQYF. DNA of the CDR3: TGTGCCAGCAGCCAATTTGGCGCCTACGAGCAGTACTTC.

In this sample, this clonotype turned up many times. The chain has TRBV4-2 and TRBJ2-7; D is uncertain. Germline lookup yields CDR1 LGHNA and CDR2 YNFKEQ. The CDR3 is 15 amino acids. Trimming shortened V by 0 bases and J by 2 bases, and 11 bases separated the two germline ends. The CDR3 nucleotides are TGTGCCAGCAGCCAAGATCCCCAGCCAGCCTACGAGCAGTACTTC. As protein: CASSQDPQPAYEQYF.

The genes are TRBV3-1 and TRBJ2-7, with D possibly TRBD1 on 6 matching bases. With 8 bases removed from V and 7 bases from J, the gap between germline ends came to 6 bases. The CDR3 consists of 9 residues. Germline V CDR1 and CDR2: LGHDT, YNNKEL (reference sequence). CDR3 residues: CASGTEQYF. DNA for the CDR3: TGTGCCAGCGGGACAGAGCAGTACTTC.

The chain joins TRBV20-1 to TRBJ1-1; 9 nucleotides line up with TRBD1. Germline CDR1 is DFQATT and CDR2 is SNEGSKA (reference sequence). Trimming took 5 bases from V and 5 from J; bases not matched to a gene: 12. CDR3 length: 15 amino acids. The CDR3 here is CSASPELGTGTEAFF. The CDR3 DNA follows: TGCAGTGCTTCCCCCGAATTAGGGACAGGGACTGAAGCTTTCTTT.

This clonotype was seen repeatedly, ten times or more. The chain's CDR3 is CSVGAAGSTDTQYF. In DNA form, the CDR3 reads TGCAGCGTTGGAGCGGCAGGTAGCACAGATACGCAGTATTTT. The gene calls are TRBV29-1 and TRBJ2-3; D possibly corresponds to TRBD2 (5 bases). This CDR3 has 14 residues. The germline CDR1 and CDR2 sequences are SQVTM and ANQGSEA. Trimming stripped 4 bases from V and 0 bases from J, with 11 bases between.

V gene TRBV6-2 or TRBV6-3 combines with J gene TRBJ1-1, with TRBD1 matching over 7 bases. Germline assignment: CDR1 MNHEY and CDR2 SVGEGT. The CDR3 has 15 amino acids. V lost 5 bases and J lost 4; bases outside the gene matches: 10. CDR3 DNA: TGTGCCAGCAGTCGACAGGGTTGGGGGAGCACTGAAGCTTTCTTT. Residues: CASSRQGWGSTEAFF.

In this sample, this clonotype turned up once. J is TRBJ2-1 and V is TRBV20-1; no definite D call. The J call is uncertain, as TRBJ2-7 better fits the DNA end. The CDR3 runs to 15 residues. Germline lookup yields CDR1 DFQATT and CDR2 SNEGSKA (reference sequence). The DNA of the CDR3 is TGCAGTGCTAGAGATCGGCTAGGTCCCTCCTACGAGCAGTACTTC. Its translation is CSARDRLGPSYEQYF.

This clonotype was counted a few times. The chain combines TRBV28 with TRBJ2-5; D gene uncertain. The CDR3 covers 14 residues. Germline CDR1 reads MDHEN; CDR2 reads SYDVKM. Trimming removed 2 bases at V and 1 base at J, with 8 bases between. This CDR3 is CASSLDQSQETQYF. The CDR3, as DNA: TGTGCCAGCAGTTTAGACCAAAGCCAAGAGACCCAGTACTTC. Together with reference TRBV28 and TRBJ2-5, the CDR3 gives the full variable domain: DVKVTQSSRYLVKRTGEKVFLECVQDMDHENMFWYRQDPGLGLRLIYFSYDVKMKEKGDIPEGYSVSREKKERFSLILESASTNQTSMYLCASSLDQSQETQYFGPGTRLLVL.

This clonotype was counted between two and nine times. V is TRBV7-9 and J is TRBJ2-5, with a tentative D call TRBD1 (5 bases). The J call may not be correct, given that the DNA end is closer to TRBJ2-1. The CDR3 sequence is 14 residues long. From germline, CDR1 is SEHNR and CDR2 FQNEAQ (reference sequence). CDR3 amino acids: CASSLASQVNEQFF. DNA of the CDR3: TGTGCCAGCAGCTTAGCGTCACAGGTCAATGAGCAGTTCTTC.

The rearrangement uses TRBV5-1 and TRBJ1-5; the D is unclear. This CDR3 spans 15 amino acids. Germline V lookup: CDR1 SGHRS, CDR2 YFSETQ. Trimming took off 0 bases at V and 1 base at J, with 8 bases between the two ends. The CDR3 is CASSLGVGSNQPQHF. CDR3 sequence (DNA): TGCGCCAGCAGCTTGGGGGTCGGGAGCAATCAGCCCCAGCATTTT.

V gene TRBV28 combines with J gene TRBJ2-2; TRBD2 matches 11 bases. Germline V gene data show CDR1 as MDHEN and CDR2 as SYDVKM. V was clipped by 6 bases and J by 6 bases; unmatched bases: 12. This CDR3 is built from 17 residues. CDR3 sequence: CASRQTLAGVVSGELFF. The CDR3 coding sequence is TGTGCCAGCAGGCAGACACTAGCGGGAGTTGTTTCCGGGGAGCTGTTTTTT. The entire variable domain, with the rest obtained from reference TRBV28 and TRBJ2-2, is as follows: DVKVTQSSRYLVKRTGEKVFLECVQDMDHENMFWYRQDPGLGLRLIYFSYDVKMKEKGDIPEGYSVSREKKERFSLILESASTNQTSMYLCASRQTLAGVVSGELFFGEGSRLTVL.

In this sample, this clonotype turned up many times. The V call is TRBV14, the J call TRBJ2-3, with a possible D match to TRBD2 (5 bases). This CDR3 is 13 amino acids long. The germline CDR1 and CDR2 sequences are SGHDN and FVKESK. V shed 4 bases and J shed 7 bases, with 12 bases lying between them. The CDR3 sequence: CASSLAGTYTQYF. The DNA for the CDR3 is TGTGCCAGCAGCCTGGCGGGCACTTATACGCAGTATTTT.

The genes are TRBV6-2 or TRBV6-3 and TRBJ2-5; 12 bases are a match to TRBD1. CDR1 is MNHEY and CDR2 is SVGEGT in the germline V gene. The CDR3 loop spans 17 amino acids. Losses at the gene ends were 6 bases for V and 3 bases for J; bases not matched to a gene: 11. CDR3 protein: CASRNNPGTGGEETQYF. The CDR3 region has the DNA TGTGCCAGCAGAAATAACCCTGGGACAGGGGGCGAAGAGACCCAGTACTTC.

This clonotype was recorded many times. The CDR3 DNA reads as TGTGCCACCAGTGATTTGAACGGACTCACAGATACGCAGTATTTT. Protein: CATSDLNGLTDTQYF. The chain links TRBV24-1 to TRBJ2-3, with D tentatively TRBD2 (5 bases). V dropped 0 bases and J dropped 2 bases, with 8 bases sitting between them. CDR3 length: 15 amino acids. Germline V gene sequence: CDR1 KGHDR, CDR2 SFDVKD.

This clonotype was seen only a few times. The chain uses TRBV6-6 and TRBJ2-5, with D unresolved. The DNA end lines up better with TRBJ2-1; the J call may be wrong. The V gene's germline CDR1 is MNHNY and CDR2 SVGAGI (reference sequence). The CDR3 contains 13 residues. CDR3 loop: CASRLGSGYEQFF. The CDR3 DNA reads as TGTGCCAGCAGGCTCGGCTCCGGGTATGAGCAGTTCTTC.

CDR3 DNA: TGCAGTGCTCCTCAGGGCCCTAACTATGGCTACACCTTC. Protein: CSAPQGPNYGYTF. This rearrangement joins TRBV20-1 to TRBJ1-2; D possibly corresponds to TRBD1 (5 bases). Trimming left V 5 bases short and J 0 bases short, with 10 bases between. CDR1 is DFQATT and CDR2 is SNEGSKA in the germline V gene (reference sequence). The CDR3 has 13 residues.

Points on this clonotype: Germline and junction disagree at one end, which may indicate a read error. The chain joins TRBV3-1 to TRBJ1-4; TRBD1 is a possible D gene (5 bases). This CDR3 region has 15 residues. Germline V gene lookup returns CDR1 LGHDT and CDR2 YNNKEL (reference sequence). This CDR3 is CASSLPGSTNEKLFF. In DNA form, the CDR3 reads TGTGCCAGCAGCCTCCCAGGGTCAACTAATGAGAAACTGTTTTTT.

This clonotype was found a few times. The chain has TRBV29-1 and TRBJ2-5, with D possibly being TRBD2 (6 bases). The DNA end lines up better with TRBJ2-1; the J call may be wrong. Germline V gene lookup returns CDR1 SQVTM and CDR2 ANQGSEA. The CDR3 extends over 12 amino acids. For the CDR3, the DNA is TGCAGCGTTGAACTAGCGAGGGATGAGCAGTTCTTC. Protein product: CSVELARDEQFF.

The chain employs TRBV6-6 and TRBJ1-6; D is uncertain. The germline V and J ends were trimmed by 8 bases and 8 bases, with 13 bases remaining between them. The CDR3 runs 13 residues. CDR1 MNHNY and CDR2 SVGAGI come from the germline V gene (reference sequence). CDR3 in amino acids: CASLVVVDSPLHF. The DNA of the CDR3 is TGTGCCAGCCTGGTGGTGGTCGATTCACCCCTCCACTTT.

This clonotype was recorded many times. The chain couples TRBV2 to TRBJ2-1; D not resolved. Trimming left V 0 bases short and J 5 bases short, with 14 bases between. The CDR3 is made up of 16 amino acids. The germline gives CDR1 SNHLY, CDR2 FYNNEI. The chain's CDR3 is CASSEAATTKNNEQFF. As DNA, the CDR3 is TGTGCCAGCAGTGAAGCGGCCACAACGAAGAACAATGAGCAGTTCTTC.

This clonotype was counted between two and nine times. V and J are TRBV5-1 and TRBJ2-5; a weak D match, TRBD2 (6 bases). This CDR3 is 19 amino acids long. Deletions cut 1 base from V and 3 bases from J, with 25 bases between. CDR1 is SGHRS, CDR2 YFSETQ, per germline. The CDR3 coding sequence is TGCGCCAGCAGCTTGTTAGTAGTAGCGGCGCCTACTCCTAAAGAGACCCAGTACTTC. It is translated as CASSLLVVAAPTPKETQYF.

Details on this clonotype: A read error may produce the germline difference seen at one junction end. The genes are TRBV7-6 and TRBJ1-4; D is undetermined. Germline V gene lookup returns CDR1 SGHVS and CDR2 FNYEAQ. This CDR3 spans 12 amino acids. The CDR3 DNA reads TGTGCCAGCAGCTTTAACAGTGAAAAACTGTTCTTT. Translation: CASSFNSEKLFF.

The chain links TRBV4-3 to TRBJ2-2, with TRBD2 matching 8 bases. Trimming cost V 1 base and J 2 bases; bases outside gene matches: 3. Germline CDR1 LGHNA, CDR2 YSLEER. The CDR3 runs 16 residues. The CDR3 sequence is CASSQAGGFNTGELFF. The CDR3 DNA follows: TGCGCCAGCAGCCAAGCGGGAGGGTTTAACACCGGGGAGCTGTTTTTT.

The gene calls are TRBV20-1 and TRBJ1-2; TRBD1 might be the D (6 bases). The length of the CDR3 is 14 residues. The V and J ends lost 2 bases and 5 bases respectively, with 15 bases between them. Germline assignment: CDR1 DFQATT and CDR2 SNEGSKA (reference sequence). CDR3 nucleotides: TGCAGTGCTAGACGCAGGGGACACATATATGGCTACACCTTC. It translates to CSARRRGHIYGYTF.

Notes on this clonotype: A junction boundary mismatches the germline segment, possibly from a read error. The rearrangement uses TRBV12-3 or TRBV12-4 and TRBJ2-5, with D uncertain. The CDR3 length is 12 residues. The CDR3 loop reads CASTKLALPSRF. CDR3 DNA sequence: TGTGCCAGCACCAAGCTGGCGCTACCCAGCCGGTTC.